The 17 T cell receptor beta chains below all came from one sample that was sequenced in a study of blood T cell repertoires in COVID-19. TCRdb's table, derived via immunoSEQ multiplex PCR, lists solely in-frame clones and lacks some. The table records around 120,000 clones, just over 70% of them present only once. The sample comprised peripheral blood. These TCRs come from a human donor with acute or convalescent COVID-19. The donor label of this sample is uncertain.

The V gene is TRBV19, the J gene TRBJ2-6; 10 bases match TRBD1. The germline CDR1 and CDR2 sequences are LNHDA and SQIVND (reference sequence). V shed 7 bases and J 0 bases; nucleotides not matched to a gene: 6. The CDR3 runs to 17 residues. CDR3 residues: CASNTGTGASGANVLTF. As DNA, the CDR3 is TGTGCCAGTAACACCGGGACAGGGGCCTCTGGGGCCAACGTCCTGACTTTC.

This chain joins TRBV4-2 and TRBJ2-3, with a tentative D call TRBD2 (6 bases). Trimming removed 4 bases at V and 3 bases at J, with 14 bases between. From germline, CDR1 is LGHNA and CDR2 YNFKEQ. CDR3 length: 15 amino acids. The CDR3 loop is CASSPRGGETDTQYF. Written as DNA, the CDR3 is TGTGCCAGCAGCCCCCGGGGCGGGGAGACAGATACGCAGTATTTT.

V gene TRBV7-9 combines with J gene TRBJ2-7; 13 bases map to TRBD2. CDR1 is SEHNR and CDR2 is FQNEAQ in the germline V gene (reference sequence). The CDR3 covers 18 residues. Trimming at V came to 4 bases and at J to 1 base, leaving 10 bases not matched to a gene. The CDR3 loop reads CASSSPGTSGNVSYEQYF. The CDR3 nucleotides are TGTGCCAGCAGCTCTCCCGGGACTAGCGGGAATGTTTCCTACGAGCAGTACTTC.

This sequence joins TRBV7-9 and TRBJ1-3; TRBD1 might be the D (6 bases). V dropped 5 bases and J dropped 8 bases, with 10 bases sitting between them. Germline loops: CDR1 SEHNR, CDR2 FQNEAQ (reference sequence). The CDR3 contains 12 residues. The CDR3 reads CASSQGSDTIYF. In nucleotides, the CDR3 is TGTGCCAGCAGCCAGGGGAGTGACACCATATATTTT.

The chain carries TRBV24-1 and TRBJ2-5; 13 bases are a match to TRBD2. Germline assignment: CDR1 KGHDR and CDR2 SFDVKD. The CDR3 runs to 15 residues. The V gene end was trimmed by 7 bases and the J gene end by 4 bases; junction bases not matched to a gene: 5. CDR3 loop: CATSLGLAGAETQYF. For the CDR3, the DNA is TGTGCCACCAGCCTTGGACTAGCGGGGGCAGAGACCCAGTACTTC.

This clone occurred once. The chain recombines TRBV7-9 with TRBJ1-1, with D hard to call. CDR3 length: 15 residues. Looked up from germline, CDR1 is SEHNR and CDR2 is FQNEAQ (reference sequence). V was cut by 5 bases and J by 1 base, with 14 bases left in between. The CDR3 sequence: CASSPAGSGNTEAFF. CDR3 nucleotides: TGTGCCAGCAGCCCAGCGGGGTCGGGGAACACTGAAGCTTTCTTT.

This clone was counted a single time. The chain carries TRBV7-3 and TRBJ2-1; D remains ambiguous. Trimming took off 4 bases at V and 3 bases at J, with 10 bases between the two ends. The germline V gene has CDR1 SGHTA and CDR2 FQGTGA. The CDR3 has 14 residues. For the CDR3, the DNA is TGTGCCAGCAGCTGGAGCGCCAGCTACAATGAGCAGTTCTTC. This translates into CASSWSASYNEQFF.

The chain recombines TRBV2 with TRBJ2-1, with unresolved D. This CDR3 contains 13 residues. The ends were cut back, 4 bases at V and 8 bases at J, with 12 bases in the middle. Germline assignment: CDR1 SNHLY and CDR2 FYNNEI. DNA of the CDR3: TGTGCCAGCAGTGTCAACCTACGGGATGAGCAGTTCTTC. Translating gives CASSVNLRDEQFF.

The count of this clone is one. The chain recombines TRBV6-2 or TRBV6-3 with TRBJ1-5, with D perhaps TRBD1 (5 bases). Per the germline V gene, CDR1 is MNHEY and CDR2 is SVGEGT. The germline V and J ends were trimmed by 5 bases and 5 bases, with 13 bases remaining between them. The length of the CDR3 is 14 residues. CDR3 sequence: CASSPRQTYQPQHF. The CDR3 region has the DNA TGTGCCAGCAGTCCACGACAGACCTATCAGCCCCAGCATTTT.

The chain carries TRBV12-3 or TRBV12-4 and TRBJ1-1; weak D call: TRBD1 (6 bases). Trimming cost V 6 bases and J 6 bases, with 14 bases left between them. This CDR3 spans 13 amino acids. The CDR3 protein is CASRPGHRPEAFF. In nucleotides, the CDR3 is TGTGCCAGCAGACCGGGACACCGACCTGAAGCTTTCTTT.

The V and J genes are TRBV29-1 and TRBJ2-3; maybe TRBD1 (6 bases). Germline V gene sequence: CDR1 SQVTM, CDR2 ANQGSEA. The CDR3 loop spans 13 amino acids. V was trimmed by 6 bases and J by 4 bases, leaving 14 bases between them. DNA for the CDR3: TGCAGCGTCAGGGGTCGAGGCGCAGATACGCAGTATTTT. Amino acid sequence: CSVRGRGADTQYF.

The genes are TRBV21-1 and TRBJ2-7; the tabulated D call, TRBD1, remains unverified against the DNA. TRBV21-1 is classified as a pseudogene. The CDR3 sequence is 16 residues long. CDR3 nucleotides: TGTGCCAGCAGCAAAACCTGGGACAGACCCTCCTACGAGCAGTACTTC. Protein sequence: CASSKTWDRPSYEQYF.

This clone showed up just once. The chain has TRBV7-9 and TRBJ1-1, with TRBD1 identical over 9 bases. The CDR3 is made up of 17 amino acids. Losses at the gene ends were 4 bases for V and 6 bases for J; bases not matched to a gene: 15. CDR1 and CDR2 (germline): SEHNR, FQNEAQ (reference sequence). CDR3 sequence: CASSYPAGQGKTAEAFF. Here the CDR3 DNA reads TGTGCCAGCAGCTACCCTGCTGGACAGGGGAAGACAGCTGAAGCTTTCTTT.

Details on this clone: At one end, the junction sequence differs from germline, possibly due to a read error. This chain connects TRBV6-1 to TRBJ1-2; D is unclear. The CDR3 is 12 residues long. Germline CDR1 is MNHNS and CDR2 is SASEGT. CDR3 in amino acids: CASGDFLNGYTF. The CDR3 DNA sequence: TGTGCCAGCGGTGATTTTTTAAATGGCTACACCTTC.

The V call is TRBV9, the J call TRBJ2-6, with D maybe TRBD2 (6 bases). Germline V gene data show CDR1 as SGDLS and CDR2 as YYNGEE. The germline V and J ends were trimmed by 4 bases and 2 bases, with 13 bases remaining between them. The CDR3 length is 16 residues. For the CDR3, the DNA is TGTGCCAGCAGCCCTCGAGCGGGCGCTGGGGCCAACGTCCTGACTTTC. It encodes CASSPRAGAGANVLTF.

The rearrangement uses TRBV18 and TRBJ2-2; 12 bases are shared with TRBD2. V gave up 3 bases and J gave up 0 bases; unmatched junction bases: 2. There are 17 residues in the CDR3. Looked up from germline, CDR1 is KGHSH and CDR2 is LQKENI. The CDR3 region is CASSPRTSGANTGELFF. The CDR3 bases are TGTGCCAGCTCACCGCGGACTAGCGGGGCGAACACCGGGGAGCTGTTTTTT.

This clone was detected only a few times. The chain couples TRBV9 to TRBJ1-2; D is unresolved. Deletions cut 1 base from V and 1 base from J, with 2 bases between. In germline, CDR1 is SGDLS, CDR2 YYNGEE. The CDR3 sequence is 12 residues long. The CDR3 DNA reads TGTGCCAGCAGCGTACGTAACTATGGCTACACCTTC. Its protein is CASSVRNYGYTF.